The next 29 T cell receptor beta chains were all read from a single sample in a study of CD8 T cells in ankylosing spondylitis. MiXCR, applied by TCRdb to the 5' RACE reads, yields one record per CDR3 protein. The data hold about 240,000 distinct CDR3 sequences, with roughly a tenth observed a single time. The sequencing sample was made of blood, either unsorted or a sorted T cell fraction (not recorded which). These receptors all come from a male donor with ankylosing spondylitis or in good health (not recorded which).

This clonotype was detected a few times. V gene TRBV29-1 combines with J gene TRBJ1-2; 11 bases agree with TRBD1. Germline trimming cut 2 bases from V and 4 bases from J; bases unmatched to any gene: 3. This CDR3 comprises 14 residues. In germline, CDR1 is SQVTM, CDR2 ANQGSEA. CDR3 nucleotide sequence: TGCAGCGTTGAAAGGACAGGGGGCGCCTATGGCTACACCTTC. Translated, it gives CSVERTGGAYGYTF.

The sample holds many counts of this clonotype. This chain connects TRBV10-3 to TRBJ1-1; D is unresolved. Germline V lookup: CDR1 ENHRY, CDR2 SYGVKD. CDR3 length: 12 residues. The ends were cut back, 6 bases at V and 0 bases at J, with 5 bases in the middle. CDR3 protein: CAISEVNTEAFF. The CDR3 nucleotides read TGTGCCATCAGCGAAGTGAACACTGAAGCTTTCTTT.

The chain is built from TRBV25-1 and TRBJ1-2; a weak D match, TRBD1 (6 bases). V was clipped by 0 bases and J by 8 bases, with 19 bases between them. The germline gives CDR1 MGHDK, CDR2 SYGVNS. CDR3 length equals 16 residues. This chain's CDR3 is CASSEYKADHRDGYTF. DNA of the CDR3: TGTGCCAGCAGTGAATATAAAGCCGATCACAGGGACGGCTACACCTTC.

This clonotype showed up many times. The genes are TRBV5-1 and TRBJ2-4; the D gene is possibly TRBD1 (6 bases). Trimming removed 4 bases from V and 0 bases from J, with 20 bases in between. Germline CDR1 and CDR2: SGHRS and YFSETQ. The CDR3 runs 18 residues. CDR3 sequence (DNA): TGCGCCAGCAGCCCCCGCCGCTCAGGGGTATCAGCCAAAAACATTCAGTACTTC. It encodes CASSPRRSGVSAKNIQYF.

This clonotype was detected ten times or more. This chain connects TRBV29-1 to TRBJ2-7; 10 bases line up with TRBD1. The CDR3 spans 13 residues. The V segment lost 6 bases and the J segment 3 bases; nucleotides outside the gene matches: 5. Germline V lookup: CDR1 SQVTM, CDR2 ANQGSEA. The CDR3 here is CSVGTGAFYEQYF. The CDR3 DNA reads TGCAGCGTCGGGACAGGGGCTTTCTACGAGCAGTACTTC.

This clonotype has at least ten counts. The chain employs TRBV27 and TRBJ2-1; TRBD1 matches at 10 bases. V lost 8 bases to trimming and J lost 4 bases; unmatched junction nucleotides: 11. Germline V CDR1 and CDR2: MNHEY, SMNVEV (reference sequence). CDR3 size: 16 residues. The CDR3 spells CASSKGADRGYNEQFF. In DNA form, the CDR3 reads TGTGCCAGCTCTAAGGGAGCGGACAGGGGGTACAATGAGCAGTTCTTC.

V usage is TRBV7-2 and J usage is TRBJ1-4; D possibly corresponds to TRBD1 (5 bases). There are 13 residues in the CDR3. Germline V gene sequence: CDR1 SGHTA, CDR2 FQGNSA. The V end was cut by 1 base, the J end by 8 bases, with 8 bases between. This chain's CDR3 is CASSLGGQEKLFF. CDR3 coding DNA: TGTGCCAGCAGCTTAGGGGGCCAGGAAAAACTGTTTTTT.

Many counts were recorded for this clonotype. V usage is TRBV11-2 and J usage is TRBJ1-3, with 7 nucleotides matching TRBD1. Germline CDR1 is SGHAT and CDR2 is FQNNGV. With V trimmed by 2 bases and J by 0 bases, 7 bases remained unmatched. This CDR3 is 17 amino acids long. CDR3: CASSLSVQGVSGNTIYF. In DNA, the CDR3 is TGTGCCAGCAGCTTATCGGTGCAGGGGGTCTCTGGAAACACCATATATTTT.

The sample holds many counts of this clonotype. This chain links TRBV20-1 with TRBJ2-1, with TRBD2 identical over 12 bases. In germline, CDR1 is DFQATT, CDR2 SNEGSKA (reference sequence). The CDR3 is 15 residues long. Germline trimming cut 8 bases from V and 8 bases from J; bases unmatched to any gene: 13. The CDR3 loop is CSSTMTSGRVHEQFF. CDR3 sequence (DNA): TGCAGTTCTACGATGACTAGCGGGAGAGTGCATGAGCAGTTCTTC.

A word on this clonotype: This could be a read error, since a much larger clone is one nucleotide away. The V gene is TRBV5-4, the J gene TRBJ2-2; a possible D gene is TRBD2 (5 bases). Germline assignment: CDR1 SGHNT and CDR2 YYREEE (reference sequence). The CDR3 runs to 13 residues. CDR3 DNA: TGTGCCAGCAGCTTGGACAGTACCGGGGAGCCGTTTTTT. Translated, it gives CASSLDSTGEPFF.

The CDR3 region has the DNA TGCAGTGCTAGTGAGGTCACTGAAGCTTTCTTT. It translates to CSASEVTEAFF. The chain joins TRBV20-1 to TRBJ1-1; D is uncertain. This CDR3 region has 11 residues. The V end was cut by 3 bases, the J end by 4 bases, with 6 bases between. Germline CDR1 and CDR2: DFQATT and SNEGSKA (reference sequence).

This clonotype was recorded many times. This chain connects TRBV6-1 to TRBJ2-3; D possibly matches TRBD1 or TRBD2 (6 bases each). Germline V gene lookup returns CDR1 MNHNS and CDR2 SASEGT. Deletions cut 6 bases from V and 5 bases from J, with 18 bases between. The CDR3 is 15 amino acids. Written as DNA, the CDR3 is TGTGCCAGCAGCGGAGGGGGGCTCGCATTAGATACGCAGTATTTT. Its translation is CASSGGGLALDTQYF.

Ten or more counts support this clonotype. The chain has TRBV5-1 and TRBJ2-7, with D tentatively TRBD2 (6 bases). This CDR3 comprises 15 residues. The V end was cut by 4 bases, the J end by 2 bases, with 16 bases between. CDR1 SGHRS and CDR2 YFSETQ come from the germline V gene. The DNA for the CDR3 is TGCGCCAGCAGCGGGGGGACTCATGTCGCCTACGAGCAGTACTTC. It encodes CASSGGTHVAYEQYF.

The table lists this clonotype with many counts. This chain links TRBV5-1 with TRBJ2-2; 8 nucleotides line up with TRBD2. The germline gives CDR1 SGHRS, CDR2 YFSETQ. The CDR3 is 14 residues long. V lost 1 base and J lost 6; bases outside the gene matches: 2. The CDR3 is CASSLPGGSGELFF. The CDR3 nucleotides read TGCGCCAGCAGCTTGCCGGGGGGGTCCGGGGAGCTGTTTTTT.

This clonotype was counted at least ten times. The rearrangement uses TRBV27 and TRBJ2-7, with TRBD1 identical over 7 bases. The junction had 8 bases not matched to a gene; V was cut back by 8 bases and J by 1 base. The CDR3 runs 14 residues. CDR1 is MNHEY and CDR2 is SMNVEV in the germline V gene (reference sequence). CDR3 sequence (DNA): TGTGCCAGCGGATCGACAGGGATTTCCTACGAGCAGTACTTC. Its protein product is CASGSTGISYEQYF.

This clonotype was counted many times. This rearrangement joins TRBV12-3 or TRBV12-4 to TRBJ2-3; D gene unclear. This CDR3 is built from 12 residues. The germline V and J ends were trimmed by 6 bases and 1 base, with 5 bases remaining between them. Here the CDR3 reads CASSIGTDTQYF. DNA of the CDR3: TGTGCCAGCAGCATCGGCACAGATACGCAGTATTTT.

At least ten counts were recorded for this clonotype. The V and J genes are TRBV21-1 and TRBJ2-5. TRBV21-1 is a recognized pseudogene. The length of the CDR3 is 9 residues. CDR3 DNA: TGTGCCACCGCGGAGACCCAGTACTTC. It codes for CATAETQYF.

This clonotype was picked up a small number of times. The chain couples TRBV9 to TRBJ1-3; D is unclear. Trimming took 0 bases from V and 3 from J, leaving 10 bases between them. The CDR3 contains 15 residues. CDR1 SGDLS and CDR2 YYNGEE come from the germline V gene. The CDR3 nucleotides are TGTGCCAGCAGCGTAGCTACGTATGTTGGAAACACCATATATTTT. Translated, it gives CASSVATYVGNTIYF.

This clonotype has only a few counts. This rearrangement joins TRBV7-3 to TRBJ2-7, with a possible D match to TRBD1 (6 bases). Germline values: CDR1 SGHTA, CDR2 FQGTGA. V lost 4 bases to trimming and J lost 5 bases, with 12 bases between them. The CDR3 sequence is 13 residues long. The CDR3 protein is CASSSEQGDEQYF. The CDR3 nucleotides read TGTGCCAGCAGCTCGGAACAGGGAGACGAGCAGTACTTC.

This clonotype was counted ten times or more. CDR3 amino acids: CASSSDQANHEQYF. CDR3 nucleotides: TGTGCCAGCAGCTCTGATCAGGCCAACCACGAGCAGTACTTC. The chain recombines TRBV7-2 with TRBJ2-7; D gene uncertain. Germline V lookup: CDR1 SGHTA, CDR2 FQGNSA. The germline V and J ends were trimmed by 4 bases and 5 bases, with 15 bases remaining between them. The CDR3 spans 14 residues.

This clonotype has only a few counts. The chain uses TRBV4-2 and TRBJ1-2, with D possibly TRBD1 on 5 matching bases. Germline V gives CDR1 LGHNA, CDR2 YNFKEQ. Trimming took off 2 bases at V and 3 bases at J, with 19 bases between the two ends. The CDR3 contains 17 residues. The chain's CDR3 is CASSQLPGGLLYYGYTF. CDR3 DNA sequence: TGTGCCAGCAGCCAACTCCCGGGGGGTCTATTGTACTATGGCTACACCTTC.

The CDR3 sequence is CASSFTGLPLDTQYF. The DNA for the CDR3 is TGTGCCAGCAGCTTCACGGGACTACCTTTGGATACGCAGTATTTT. The chain combines TRBV11-2 with TRBJ2-3; TRBD2 matches at 7 bases. V dropped 3 bases and J dropped 6; count of bases not matched to a gene: 9. CDR1 is SGHAT and CDR2 is FQNNGV in the germline V gene. This CDR3 contains 15 residues.

This clonotype appeared many times. The V gene is TRBV6-1, the J gene TRBJ1-2; D may be TRBD1 (5 bases). This CDR3 is 13 amino acids long. CDR1 MNHNS and CDR2 SASEGT come from the germline V gene. Deletions cut 10 bases from V and 8 bases from J, with 20 bases between. The CDR3 spells CATWRGGLDGYTF. As DNA, the CDR3 is TGTGCCACGTGGCGGGGGGGTTTGGACGGCTACACCTTC.

With respect to this clonotype: This could be a read error, since a much larger clone is one nucleotide away. The chain couples TRBV7-3 to TRBJ2-3; 7 bases agree with TRBD1. There are 14 residues in the CDR3. The germline V gene has CDR1 SGHTA and CDR2 FQGTGA. CDR3: CASSSNRGTHTQYF. Here the CDR3 DNA reads TGTGCCAGCAGCTCCAACAGGGGCACACATACGCAGTATTTT.

This clonotype was picked up many times. The chain combines TRBV6-2 or TRBV6-3 with TRBJ2-1, with TRBD2 as a possible D gene (6 bases). Germline CDR1 is MNHEY and CDR2 is SVGEGT. Trimming cost V 6 bases and J 2 bases, with 8 bases left between them. There are 13 residues in the CDR3. CDR3 residues: CASRTGAYNEQFF. As DNA, the CDR3 is TGTGCCAGCAGGACGGGAGCCTACAATGAGCAGTTCTTC.

The V and J genes are TRBV20-1 and TRBJ2-7; 8 bases line up with TRBD2. The trim removed 3 bases at V and 2 bases at J, leaving 9 bases unmatched. The CDR3 length is 15 residues. CDR1 is DFQATT and CDR2 is SNEGSKA in the germline V gene (reference sequence). CDR3 nucleotide sequence: TGCAGTGCTAGTGGGCGCGGGAGGCCGACCTACGAGCAGTACTTC. Encoded protein: CSASGRGRPTYEQYF.

For the CDR3, the DNA is TGCAGTGCAAACGGACAGGGAAAGTCAACCTACGAGCAGTACTTC. The encoded protein is CSANGQGKSTYEQYF. V gene TRBV20-1 combines with J gene TRBJ2-7; 8 bases fit TRBD1. This CDR3 is built from 15 residues. Unmatched junction bases numbered 12, after V lost 6 bases and J lost 2 bases. CDR1 and CDR2 (germline): DFQATT, SNEGSKA (reference sequence).

This clonotype was picked up many times. The chain joins TRBV9 to TRBJ1-4, with 7 bases matching TRBD1. Germline assignment: CDR1 SGDLS and CDR2 YYNGEE. The length of the CDR3 is 13 residues. V was clipped by 5 bases and J by 5 bases; unmatched bases: 3. CDR3 region: CASSGTANEKLFF. Written as DNA, the CDR3 is TGTGCCAGCAGTGGGACAGCGAATGAAAAACTGTTTTTT. Complete variable domain (other parts from reference TRBV9 and TRBJ1-4): DSGVTQTPKHLITATGQRVTLRCSPRSGDLSVYWYQQSLDQGLQFLIQYYNGEERAKGNILERFSAQQFPDLHSELNLSSLELGDSALYFCASSGTANEKLFFGSGTQLSVL.

This clonotype was observed a few times. The V and J genes are TRBV7-2 and TRBJ2-7; D uncertain. Germline CDR1 and CDR2: SGHTA and FQGNSA. V was trimmed by 2 bases and J by 3 bases, leaving 8 bases between them. This CDR3 is 13 amino acids long. The chain's CDR3 is CASSLSQFYEQYF. CDR3 DNA sequence: TGTGCCAGCAGCTTATCTCAGTTCTACGAGCAGTACTTC.